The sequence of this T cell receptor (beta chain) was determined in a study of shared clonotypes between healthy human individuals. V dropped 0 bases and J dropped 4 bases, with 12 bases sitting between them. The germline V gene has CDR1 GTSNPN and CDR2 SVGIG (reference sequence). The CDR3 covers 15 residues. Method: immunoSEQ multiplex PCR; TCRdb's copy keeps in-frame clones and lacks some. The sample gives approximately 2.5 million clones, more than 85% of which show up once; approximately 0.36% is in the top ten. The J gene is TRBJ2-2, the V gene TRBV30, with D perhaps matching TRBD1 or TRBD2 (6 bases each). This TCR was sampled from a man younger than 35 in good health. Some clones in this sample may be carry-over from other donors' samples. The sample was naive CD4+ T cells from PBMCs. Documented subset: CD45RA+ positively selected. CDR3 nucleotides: TGTGCCTGGAGTGTCTGGGGGGCGGGCACCGGGGAGCTGTTTTTT. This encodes CAWSVWGAGTGELFF.